This T cell receptor (beta chain) derives from a study of blood T cell repertoires in COVID-19. Study summary: COVID-19 samples, acute and convalescent, were from the United States, Italy and Spain. The analysed material was cDNA or gDNA that came from T cells, B-cell-depleted T cells, or PBMCs.

Original methodology: Estimation of nucleated cell counts relied on the amplification of reference gene primers. The assay was immunoSEQ multiplex PCR, and TCRdb's table has in-frame clones only and misses some. V, J and clone size reflect that table, while D and trimming were determined from the DNA. This sample has 250,000 to 300,000 clones, with approximately 90% found just once. The sequenced material came from peripheral blood. This sequence was found in a middle-aged woman with acute or convalescent COVID-19.

DNA for the CDR3: TGTGCCAGCAGCCCCGGACAGGGGGCCAATCAGCCCCAGCATTTT. It codes for CASSPGQGANQPQHF. The rearrangement uses TRBV11-2 and TRBJ1-5; 11 bases align to TRBD1. CDR3 length equals 15 residues. Trimming at V came to 5 bases and at J to 3 bases, leaving 3 bases not matched to a gene. In germline, CDR1 is SGHAT, CDR2 FQNNGV.